This TCR beta chain was obtained from a study of T cell responses to AZD1222 COVID-19 vaccine. Study-level background: Analysis merged second doses at about 4 or about 12 weeks.

Sequencing was performed with immunoSEQ multiplex PCR; in TCRdb, only in-frame clones are kept and a portion is missing. The sample carries roughly 34,000 clones, 85% to 90% recorded once. As regards this clone: As yet, its antigen is unknown.

Findings and caveats of the study: Reports indicate that nearly half of spike-specific TCRs are directed at unmutated variant regions. Repertoires were obtained only post-peak T cell response.

This clonotype was sampled from an adult in good health. Material: peripheral blood, obtained on day 0 of AZD1222 vaccination.

This CDR3 is CASSQDPGGSAYNEQFF. CDR3 DNA: TGTGCCAGCAGCCAAGATCCTGGCGGGAGTGCCTACAATGAGCAGTTCTTC. The chain uses TRBV3-1 (or the pseudogene TRBV3-2) and TRBJ2-1; the match to TRBD2 covers 7 bases. V gave up 0 bases and J gave up 2 bases; unmatched junction bases: 7. This CDR3 is built from 17 residues. Germline V gives CDR1 LGHDT, CDR2 YNNKEL (reference sequence).